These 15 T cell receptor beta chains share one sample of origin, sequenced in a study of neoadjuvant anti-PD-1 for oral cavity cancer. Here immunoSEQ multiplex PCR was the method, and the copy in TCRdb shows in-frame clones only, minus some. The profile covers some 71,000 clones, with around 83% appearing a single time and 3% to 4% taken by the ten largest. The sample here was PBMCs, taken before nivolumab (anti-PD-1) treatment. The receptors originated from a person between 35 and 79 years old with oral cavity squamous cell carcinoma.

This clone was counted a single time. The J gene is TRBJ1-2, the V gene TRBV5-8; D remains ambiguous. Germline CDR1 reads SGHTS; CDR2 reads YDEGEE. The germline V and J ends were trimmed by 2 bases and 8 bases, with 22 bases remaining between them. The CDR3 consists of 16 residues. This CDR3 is CASSFTGKSIPGGYTF. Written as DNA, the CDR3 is TGTGCCAGCAGCTTCACCGGGAAGTCTATCCCGGGAGGCTACACCTTC. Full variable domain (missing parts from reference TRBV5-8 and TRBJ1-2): EAGVTQSPTHLIKTRGQQATLRCSPISGHTSVYWYQQALGLGLQFLLWYDEGEERNRGNFPPRFSGRQFPNYSSELNVNALELEDSALYLCASSFTGKSIPGGYTFGSGTRLTVV.

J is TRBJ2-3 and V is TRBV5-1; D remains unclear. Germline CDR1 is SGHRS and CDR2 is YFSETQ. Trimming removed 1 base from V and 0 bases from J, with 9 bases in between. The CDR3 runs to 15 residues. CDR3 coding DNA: TGCGCCAGCAGCTTGTCGGCAGCTAGCACAGATACGCAGTATTTT. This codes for CASSLSAASTDTQYF. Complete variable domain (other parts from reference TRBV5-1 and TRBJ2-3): KAGVTQTPRYLIKTRGQQVTLSCSPISGHRSVSWYQQTPGQGLQFLFEYFSETQRNKGNFPGRFSGRQFSNSRSEMNVSTLELGDSALYLCASSLSAASTDTQYFGPGTRLTVL.

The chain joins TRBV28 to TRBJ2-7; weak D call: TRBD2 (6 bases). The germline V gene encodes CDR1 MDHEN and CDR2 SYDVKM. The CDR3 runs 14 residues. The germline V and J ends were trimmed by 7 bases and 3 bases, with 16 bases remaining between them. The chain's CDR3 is CASTPRGAHYEQYF. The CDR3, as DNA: TGTGCCAGCACGCCCCGCGGGGCCCACTACGAGCAGTACTTC.

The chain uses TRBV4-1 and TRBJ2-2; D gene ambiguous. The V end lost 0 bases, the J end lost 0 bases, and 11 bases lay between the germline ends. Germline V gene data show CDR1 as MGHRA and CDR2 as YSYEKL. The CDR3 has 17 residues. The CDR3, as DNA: TGCGCCAGCAGCCAAGATCTCCGCTATTCGAACACCGGGGAGCTGTTTTTT. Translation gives CASSQDLRYSNTGELFF.

Here the CDR3 reads CASSIGRQFYEQYF. CDR3 coding DNA: TGTGCCAGTAGTATAGGTAGGCAGTTCTACGAGCAGTACTTC. The chain has TRBV19 and TRBJ2-7; unclear D gene. The CDR3 contains 14 residues. V lost 1 base to trimming and J lost 3 bases, with 10 bases between them. Germline V gives CDR1 LNHDA, CDR2 SQIVND (reference sequence).

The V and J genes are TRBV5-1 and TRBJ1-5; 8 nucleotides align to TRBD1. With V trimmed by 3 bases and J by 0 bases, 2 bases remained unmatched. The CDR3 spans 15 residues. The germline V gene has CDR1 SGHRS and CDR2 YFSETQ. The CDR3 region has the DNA TGCGCCAGCAGCTCACAGGGGGATAGCAATCAGCCCCAGCATTTT. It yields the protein CASSSQGDSNQPQHF.

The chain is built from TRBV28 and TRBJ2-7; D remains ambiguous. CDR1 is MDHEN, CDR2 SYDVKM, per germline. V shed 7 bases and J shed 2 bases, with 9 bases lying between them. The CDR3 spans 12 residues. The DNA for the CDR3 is TGTGCCAGCACGAAAGGAACCTACGAGCAGTACTTC. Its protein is CASTKGTYEQYF.

CDR3 DNA: TGCGCCAGCAGCGCTAGCGGGAGCTTATACGAGCAGTACTTC. It encodes CASSASGSLYEQYF. The V and J genes are TRBV10-1 and TRBJ2-7, with 10 bases identical to TRBD2. Per the germline V gene, CDR1 is WNHNN and CDR2 is SYGVQD (reference sequence). The CDR3 has 14 residues. V lost 6 bases and J lost 4; bases outside the gene matches: 6.

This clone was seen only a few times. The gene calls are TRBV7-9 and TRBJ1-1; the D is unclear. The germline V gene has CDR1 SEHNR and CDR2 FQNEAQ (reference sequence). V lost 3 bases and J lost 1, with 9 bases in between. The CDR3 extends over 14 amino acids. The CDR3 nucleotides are TGTGCCAGCAGCTTTCGGGAATCGAACACTGAAGCTTTCTTT. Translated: CASSFRESNTEAFF. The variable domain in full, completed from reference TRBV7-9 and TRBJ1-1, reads DTGVSQNPRHKITKRGQNVTFRCDPISEHNRLYWYRQTLGQGPEFLTYFQNEAQLEKSRLLSDRFSAERPKGSFSTLEIQRTEQGDSAMYLCASSFRESNTEAFFGQGTRLTVV.

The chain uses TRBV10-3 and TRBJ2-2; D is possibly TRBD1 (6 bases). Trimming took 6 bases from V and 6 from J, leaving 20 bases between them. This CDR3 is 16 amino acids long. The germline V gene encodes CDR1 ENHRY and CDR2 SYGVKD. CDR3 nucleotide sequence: TGTGCCATCAGGCCCGGGACACCGTTTGACCCCGGGGAGCTGTTTTTT. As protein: CAIRPGTPFDPGELFF.

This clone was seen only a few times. The CDR3 region is CASSQATSGSADTQYF. The CDR3 DNA reads as TGCGCCAGCAGCCAAGCTACTAGCGGGAGTGCAGATACGCAGTATTTT. V and J are TRBV4-1 and TRBJ2-3; 11 nucleotides align to TRBD2. The ends lost 1 base at V and 4 bases at J; junction bases unmatched: 4. There are 16 residues in the CDR3. Germline V gives CDR1 MGHRA, CDR2 YSYEKL.

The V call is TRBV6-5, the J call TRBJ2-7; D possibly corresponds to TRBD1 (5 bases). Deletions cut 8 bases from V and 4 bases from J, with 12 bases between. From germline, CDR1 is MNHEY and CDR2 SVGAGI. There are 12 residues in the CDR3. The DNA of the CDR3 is TGTGCCAGCGGCAGGGTGCCGTACGAGCAGTACTTC. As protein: CASGRVPYEQYF.

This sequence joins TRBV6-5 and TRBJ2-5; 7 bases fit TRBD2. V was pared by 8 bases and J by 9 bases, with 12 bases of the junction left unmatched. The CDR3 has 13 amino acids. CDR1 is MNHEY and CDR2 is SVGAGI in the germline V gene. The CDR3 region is CASGRRFREAQYF. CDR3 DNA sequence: TGTGCCAGCGGTCGGCGGTTTCGGGAGGCCCAGTACTTC.

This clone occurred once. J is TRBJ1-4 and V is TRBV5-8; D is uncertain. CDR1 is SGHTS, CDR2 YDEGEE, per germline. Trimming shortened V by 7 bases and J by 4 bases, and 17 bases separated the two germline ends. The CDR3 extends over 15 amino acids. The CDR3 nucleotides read TGTGCCAGCCAGGAACTAGGGCCGGGTAATGAAAAACTGTTTTTT. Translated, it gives CASQELGPGNEKLFF.

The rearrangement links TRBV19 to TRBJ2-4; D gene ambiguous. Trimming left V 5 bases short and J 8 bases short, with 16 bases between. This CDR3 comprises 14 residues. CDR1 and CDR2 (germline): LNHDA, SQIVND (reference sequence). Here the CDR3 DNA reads TGTGCCAGTAGTCCCTCAAGGGTGGTGGACATTCAGTACTTC. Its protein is CASSPSRVVDIQYF.